These 8 T cell receptor beta chains came from one sample sequenced in a study of OX40 agonist ivuxolimab in advanced cancers. The protocol used for the library was the immunoSEQ multiplex PCR assay. TCRdb holds this immuneACCESS table with in-frame rearrangements only. Some clones are missing; in checked studies, unresolved V genes explain under half, and the rest has no known cause. This sample is represented by 30,000 to 35,000 clones; 80% to 95% of them were singletons. The ten top clones hold around 4% of the sample. The sample in question was CD4+ or CD8+ T cells sorted from blood, obtained in a trial of the OX40 agonist ivuxolimab. These receptor sequences come from an adult with an advanced solid tumor such as melanoma, head and neck, liver or kidney cancer.

The chain links TRBV4-1 to TRBJ1-2; D ambiguous. CDR3 length: 15 residues. Germline V lookup: CDR1 MGHRA, CDR2 YSYEKL. Trimming removed 0 bases at V and 7 bases at J, with 15 bases between. The CDR3 here is CASSQDHGVPAGYTF. The CDR3 DNA sequence: TGCGCCAGCAGCCAAGACCACGGAGTTCCTGCTGGCTACACCTTC.

V and J are TRBV19 and TRBJ2-4; D ambiguous. Trimming took off 5 bases at V and 9 bases at J, with 11 bases between the two ends. Germline V gene data show CDR1 as LNHDA and CDR2 as SQIVND (reference sequence). The CDR3 has 12 residues. DNA of the CDR3: TGTGCCAGTAGTGCGAATGTGGGCATTCAGTACTTC. Translating gives CASSANVGIQYF.

This chain uses TRBV5-4 with TRBJ2-7; TRBD2 matches 9 bases. From germline, CDR1 is SGHNT and CDR2 YYREEE (reference sequence). V trimming: 4 bases; J trimming: 0 bases; junction bases outside the gene matches: 8. The CDR3 loop spans 16 amino acids. As DNA, the CDR3 is TGTGCCAGCAGCCCGGATTATAGCGGGAGCTCCTACGAGCAGTACTTC. Its protein is CASSPDYSGSSYEQYF.

This clone was picked up a small number of times. The chain links TRBV10-3 to TRBJ2-2; 8 bases agree with TRBD2. The CDR3 loop spans 17 amino acids. V lost 6 bases, J lost 2 bases, and 11 bases stayed unmatched. Germline V gene lookup returns CDR1 ENHRY and CDR2 SYGVKD. The chain's CDR3 is CAIRENSGASNTGELFF. CDR3 bases: TGTGCCATCAGGGAAAATAGCGGGGCCTCCAACACCGGGGAGCTGTTTTTT.

The J gene is TRBJ1-1, the V gene TRBV14; D gene uncertain. Germline V gives CDR1 SGHDN, CDR2 FVKESK. This CDR3 contains 13 residues. The ends were cut back, 2 bases at V and 7 bases at J, with 11 bases in the middle. In DNA, the CDR3 is TGTGCCAGCAGCCAACACCTGCGGGGTGAAGCTTTCTTT. Residues: CASSQHLRGEAFF.

The chain carries TRBV10-3 and TRBJ2-5; D is possibly TRBD2 (6 bases). This CDR3 region has 14 residues. V shed 6 bases and J shed 5 bases, with 16 bases lying between them. Per the germline V gene, CDR1 is ENHRY and CDR2 is SYGVKD. CDR3 DNA: TGTGCCATCAGACCGACGGGGGAAGGGGAGACCCAGTACTTC. It encodes CAIRPTGEGETQYF.

The gene calls are TRBV21-1 and TRBJ2-1. TRBV21-1 is noted as a pseudogene. The CDR3 has 18 residues. CDR3 nucleotides: TGTGCCAGCAGCAAAGTGTTTCCCAGGAGCCGAGCCTACAATGAGCAGTTCTTC. This sequence encodes CASSKVFPRSRAYNEQFF.

This chain connects TRBV7-8 to TRBJ1-1, with TRBD1 as a possible D gene (6 bases). Trimming pared 3 bases from V and 4 bases from J, leaving 9 bases between. The CDR3 has 13 residues. Germline CDR1 and CDR2: SGHVS and FQNEAQ. For the CDR3, the DNA is TGTGCCAGCAGCTTTGGGGGGCCCACTGAAGCTTTCTTT. It codes for CASSFGGPTEAFF.